These 21 T cell receptor beta chains were all obtained from the same sample, sequenced in a study of immune cell composition in non-small cell lung cancer. The normal lung sample lay at least 3 cm, and maximally far, from the tumour. Here immunoSEQ multiplex PCR was the method, and the copy in TCRdb shows in-frame clones only, minus some. Among some 4,900 clones listed, around 70% were seen once. Sequenced sample: non-adjacent lung tissue. These receptors were obtained from a human donor with non-small cell lung cancer.

The chain links TRBV5-1 to TRBJ1-1; 7 bases match TRBD1. Germline V gene lookup returns CDR1 SGHRS and CDR2 YFSETQ. This CDR3 comprises 14 residues. The ends lost 0 bases at V and 1 base at J; junction bases unmatched: 0. CDR3 residues: CASSLGTGNTEAFF. As DNA, the CDR3 is TGCGCCAGCAGCTTGGGGACAGGGAACACTGAAGCTTTCTTT.

This chain joins TRBV29-1 and TRBJ2-7; D is perhaps TRBD2 (5 bases). Germline V lookup: CDR1 SQVTM, CDR2 ANQGSEA. The V and J ends lost 4 bases and 2 bases respectively, with 9 bases between them. The CDR3 contains 12 residues. This CDR3 is CSVGGGTYEQYF. DNA of the CDR3: TGCAGCGTTGGAGGAGGAACCTACGAGCAGTACTTC.

The CDR3 reads CASSLGRASSYNEQFF. For the CDR3, the DNA is TGTGCCAGCAGCTTGGGGCGGGCCAGCTCCTACAATGAGCAGTTCTTC. The rearrangement links TRBV5-4 to TRBJ2-1, with D possibly being TRBD2 (5 bases). V lost 0 bases and J lost 0, with 10 bases in between. The CDR3 runs 16 residues. Germline V gene data show CDR1 as SGHNT and CDR2 as YYREEE (reference sequence).

The rearrangement joins TRBV6-5 to TRBJ2-4; D may be TRBD2 (7 bases). The CDR3 length is 15 residues. CDR1 is MNHEY, CDR2 SVGAGI, per germline. Trimming took 5 bases from V and 8 from J, leaving 19 bases between them. CDR3 sequence reads: CASSPGRGRQDIQYF. CDR3 DNA: TGTGCCAGCAGTCCGGGGAGGGGCAGACAGGACATTCAGTACTTC.

About this clone: Other DNA sequences from this sample encode an identical CDR3 as well. The genes are TRBV19 and TRBJ1-5, with TRBD1 identical over 8 bases. Germline assignment: CDR1 LNHDA and CDR2 SQIVND (reference sequence). The CDR3 has 16 amino acids. Germline trimming cut 3 bases from V and 1 base from J; bases unmatched to any gene: 5. CDR3 DNA sequence: TGTGCCAGTAGTATGCCGGACAGGGCGAGCAATCAGCCCCAGCATTTT. This translates into CASSMPDRASNQPQHF.

The chain employs TRBV30 and TRBJ1-6; 9 nucleotides agree with TRBD1. The germline gives CDR1 GTSNPN, CDR2 SVGIG (reference sequence). This CDR3 has 15 residues. V gave up 7 bases and J gave up 7 bases; unmatched junction bases: 11. The chain's CDR3 is CASDRGEVENSPLHF. The CDR3 DNA reads as TGTGCCTCGGACAGGGGCGAGGTCGAGAATTCACCCCTCCACTTT. Full variable domain (missing parts from reference TRBV30 and TRBJ1-6): SQTIHQWPATLVQPVGSPLSLECTVEGTSNPNLYWYRQAAGRGLQLLFYSVGIGQISSEVPQNLSASRPQDRQFILSSKKLLLSDSGFYLCASDRGEVENSPLHFGNGTRLTVT.

This clone occurred a few times. The V gene is TRBV5-1, the J gene TRBJ1-3; D is possibly TRBD1 (6 bases). The germline CDR1 and CDR2 sequences are SGHRS and YFSETQ. This CDR3 has 15 residues. Trimming cost V 4 bases and J 2 bases, with 13 bases left between them. The CDR3 DNA sequence: TGCGCCAGCAGCACACAGGGTGTGACTGGAAACACCATATATTTT. Translation gives CASSTQGVTGNTIYF.

The chain links TRBV5-6 to TRBJ1-1, with 9 nucleotides matching TRBD1. The CDR3 contains 14 residues. V dropped 4 bases and J dropped 6; count of bases not matched to a gene: 7. Germline CDR1 is SGHDT and CDR2 is YYEEEE. CDR3 residues: CASSLETGGPEAFF. CDR3 in DNA: TGTGCCAGCAGCCTGGAGACAGGGGGACCTGAAGCTTTCTTT.

This clone occurred a few times. The CDR3 region is CASTAGGAGFANEKLFF. CDR3 nucleotides: TGTGCCAGTACCGCGGGGGGGGCCGGCTTCGCTAATGAAAAACTGTTTTTT. The chain is built from TRBV19 and TRBJ1-4, with D perhaps matching TRBD1 (6 bases). The CDR3 length is 17 residues. Germline V CDR1 and CDR2: LNHDA, SQIVND (reference sequence). Trimming cost V 7 bases and J 3 bases, with 21 bases left between them.

This clone occurred once. The chain recombines TRBV5-6 with TRBJ1-2; 11 bases are shared with TRBD1. The CDR3 is made up of 15 amino acids. Trimming at V came to 0 bases and at J to 8 bases, leaving 6 bases not matched to a gene. Germline V CDR1 and CDR2: SGHDT, YYEEEE. The DNA for the CDR3 is TGTGCCAGCAGCTTGGAGGGACAGGGGGTGAAAGGCTACACCTTC. This translates into CASSLEGQGVKGYTF.

The rearrangement joins TRBV18 to TRBJ1-1, with D possibly matching TRBD1 (5 bases). V shed 6 bases and J shed 1 base, with 9 bases lying between them. Germline CDR1 and CDR2: KGHSH and LQKENI. This CDR3 comprises 13 residues. The CDR3: CASSTQGNTEAFF. CDR3 DNA: TGTGCCAGCTCTACCCAGGGGAACACTGAAGCTTTCTTT. Full variable domain (missing parts from reference TRBV18 and TRBJ1-1): NAGVMQNPRHLVRRRGQEARLRCSPMKGHSHVYWYRQLPEEGLKFMVYLQKENIIDESGMPKERFSAEFPKEGPSILRIQQVVRGDSAAYFCASSTQGNTEAFFGQGTRLTVV.

This chain joins TRBV5-1 and TRBJ2-7, with 9 bases identical to TRBD1. V lost 1 base and J lost 5; bases outside the gene matches: 7. The CDR3 runs 15 residues. The germline CDR1 and CDR2 sequences are SGHRS and YFSETQ. CDR3 sequence: CASSLRGQGGDEQYF. CDR3 sequence (DNA): TGCGCCAGCAGCTTGAGGGGACAGGGAGGAGACGAGCAGTACTTC.

This chain uses TRBV5-4 with TRBJ1-3, with 10 nucleotides matching TRBD1. V trimming: 4 bases; J trimming: 2 bases; junction bases outside the gene matches: 6. This CDR3 has 16 amino acids. CDR1 is SGHNT, CDR2 YYREEE, per germline (reference sequence). Here the CDR3 DNA reads TGTGCCAGCAGCCCGGGGGGGACAGGGGCTGGAAACACCATATATTTT. Amino acids: CASSPGGTGAGNTIYF.

The chain joins TRBV7-3 to TRBJ2-3; maybe TRBD2 (6 bases). This CDR3 is built from 15 residues. CDR1 is SGHTA and CDR2 is FQGTGA in the germline V gene. V gave up 5 bases and J gave up 0 bases, with 12 bases separating them. CDR3 residues: CASSQLGTSTDTQYF. DNA for the CDR3: TGTGCCAGCAGCCAGCTCGGGACTAGCACAGATACGCAGTATTTT.

V and J are TRBV7-9 and TRBJ1-1; D call uncertain. Trimming took 0 bases from V and 1 from J, leaving 6 bases between them. Germline CDR1 is SEHNR and CDR2 is FQNEAQ (reference sequence). There are 14 residues in the CDR3. CDR3 sequence reads: CASSLAARNTEAFF. The CDR3 bases are TGTGCCAGCAGCTTAGCCGCCAGGAACACTGAAGCTTTCTTT.

The V call is TRBV7-2, the J call TRBJ2-7; 9 positions match TRBD2. The J segment lost 1 base and the V segment lost 6 bases, leaving 4 bases of the junction unmatched. Germline CDR1 and CDR2: SGHTA and FQGNSA. This CDR3 has 14 residues. DNA for the CDR3: TGTGCCAGCAGTCGAGCGGGGGGATCCTACGAGCAGTACTTC. Translated, it gives CASSRAGGSYEQYF.

This clone has just a few counts. The gene calls are TRBV5-1 and TRBJ1-4; D is undetermined. Looked up from germline, CDR1 is SGHRS and CDR2 is YFSETQ. V shed 1 base and J shed 1 base, with 11 bases lying between them. The CDR3 loop spans 16 amino acids. CDR3 sequence: CASSLQALGTNEKLFF. The DNA of the CDR3 is TGCGCCAGCAGCTTGCAGGCCTTAGGAACTAATGAAAAACTGTTTTTT.

The DNA of the CDR3 is TGTGCCAGCAGTGCCCTTCCCAATCAGCCCCAGCATTTT. This encodes CASSALPNQPQHF. V usage is TRBV2 and J usage is TRBJ1-5; D gene unclear. Germline V gives CDR1 SNHLY, CDR2 FYNNEI. Trimming removed 4 bases from V and 3 bases from J, with 7 bases in between. The CDR3 has 13 residues.

The chain employs TRBV5-1 and TRBJ2-5; D may be TRBD2 (5 bases). The CDR3 is 13 residues long. V was shortened by 2 bases and J by 5 bases, with 10 bases between the two germline ends. Per germline, CDR1 SGHRS and CDR2 YFSETQ. The CDR3 spells CASSLVREETQYF. The CDR3 DNA reads as TGCGCCAGCAGCTTAGTAAGGGAGGAGACCCAGTACTTC. The whole variable domain, remainder taken from reference TRBV5-1 and TRBJ2-5, is KAGVTQTPRYLIKTRGQQVTLSCSPISGHRSVSWYQQTPGQGLQFLFEYFSETQRNKGNFPGRFSGRQFSNSRSEMNVSTLELGDSALYLCASSLVREETQYFGPGTRLLVL.

The rearrangement joins TRBV7-2 to TRBJ2-3; TRBD2 matches at 9 bases. The germline CDR1 and CDR2 sequences are SGHTA and FQGNSA. After removal of 1 base from V and 5 bases from J, the junction contained 7 bases not matched to a gene. This CDR3 spans 16 amino acids. CDR3 residues: CASSLDGGGVRDTQYF. The CDR3 nucleotides are TGTGCCAGCAGCTTAGACGGCGGGGGGGTTAGAGATACGCAGTATTTT.

In DNA form, the CDR3 reads TGCGCCAGCAGTCAATTCGCCGGAGGGGTGGACGATAGTGGCTACACCTTC. Translating gives CASSQFAGGVDDSGYTF. The gene calls are TRBV23-1 and TRBJ1-2; D might be TRBD1 (5 bases). TRBV23-1 is given ORF status, its function remaining uncertain. Trimming cost V 1 base and J 7 bases, with 22 bases left between them. CDR3 length: 17 amino acids.